A single sample gave rise to the 31 T cell receptor beta chains below, sequenced in a study of Ad26.COV2.S vaccination and SARS-CoV-2 variants. Libraries were prepared by immunoSEQ multiplex PCR; TCRdb keeps only in-frame clonotypes and omits some of them. The sample consists of some 480,000 clones, around nine tenths of them appearing once. Indicated treatment: 15 to 20 received Ad26.COV2.S at low or high dose, single or two shots; about 5 received placebo; per-sample allocation not given. After the first vaccine or placebo injection, samples were drawn on day 63. The source was peripheral blood, collected in a trial of Ad26.COV2.S vaccine versus placebo. These receptors all stem from a person aged 18-65 years who received the Ad26.COV2.S COVID-19 vaccine or a placebo.

This chain links TRBV30 with TRBJ1-1, with 7 bases identical to TRBD1. The V gene end was trimmed by 1 base and the J gene end by 0 bases; junction bases not matched to a gene: 5. The CDR3 is 15 residues long. CDR1 GTSNPN and CDR2 SVGIG come from the germline V gene (reference sequence). As DNA, the CDR3 is TGTGCCTGGAGTGGGCCGGGACAGCTGAACACTGAAGCTTTCTTT. This sequence encodes CAWSGPGQLNTEAFF. Based on the CDR3 plus reference TRBV30 and TRBJ1-1, the full variable domain is SQTIHQWPATLVQPVGSPLSLECTVEGTSNPNLYWYRQAAGRGLQLLFYSVGIGQISSEVPQNLSASRPQDRQFILSSKKLLLSDSGFYLCAWSGPGQLNTEAFFGQGTRLTVV.

J is TRBJ2-5 and V is TRBV28; 10 nucleotides agree with TRBD2. CDR3 length equals 13 residues. Per germline, CDR1 MDHEN and CDR2 SYDVKM. With V trimmed by 6 bases and J by 9 bases, 7 bases remained unmatched. Here the CDR3 reads CASRGLAGVAQYF. CDR3 coding DNA: TGTGCCAGCAGGGGGCTAGCGGGAGTGGCCCAGTACTTC.

The CDR3 nucleotides read TGCGCCTGTGGCGGGTTGACTGAAGCTTTCTTT. Translating gives CACGGLTEAFF. This chain links TRBV4-1 with TRBJ1-1; D remains unclear. The CDR3 sequence is 11 residues long. Germline V gives CDR1 MGHRA, CDR2 YSYEKL. V dropped 11 bases and J dropped 5 bases, with 12 bases sitting between them.

The chain is built from TRBV7-6 and TRBJ2-1, with D unclear. Germline CDR1 reads SGHVS; CDR2 reads FNYEAQ. The V end lost 1 base, the J end lost 6 bases, and 13 bases lay between the germline ends. The CDR3 length is 15 residues. CDR3 in DNA: TGTGCCAGCAGCTTAGAGCGAGTCCCGGGCAATGAGCAGTTCTTC. Its protein is CASSLERVPGNEQFF.

The DNA for the CDR3 is TGTGCCAGCAGCTTGGAGCGGAGACAGGGAACGAATGGCTACACCTTC. Translation gives CASSLERRQGTNGYTF. The genes are TRBV5-4 and TRBJ1-2; TRBD1 matches at 7 bases. CDR3 length: 16 amino acids. Per the germline V gene, CDR1 is SGHNT and CDR2 is YYREEE (reference sequence). V dropped 0 bases and J dropped 6; count of bases not matched to a gene: 11.

V is TRBV6-5 and J is TRBJ2-3; possible D gene TRBD1, 5 bases. The CDR3 length is 12 residues. The V end was cut by 8 bases, the J end by 3 bases, with 9 bases between. Germline CDR1 and CDR2: MNHEY and SVGAGI. DNA for the CDR3: TGTGCCAGCCCCCAGGGAACAGATACGCAGTATTTT. Encoded protein: CASPQGTDTQYF.

The chain is built from TRBV20-1 and TRBJ1-4, with TRBD1 matching over 7 bases. Germline V gene lookup returns CDR1 DFQATT and CDR2 SNEGSKA (reference sequence). The CDR3 sequence is 18 residues long. The ends lost 3 bases at V and 5 bases at J; junction bases unmatched: 18. CDR3 nucleotides: TGCAGTGCTAGTGGAGGGAGGGGGCAGGGCGGCCTCAATGAAAAACTGTTTTTT. It yields the protein CSASGGRGQGGLNEKLFF.

The CDR3, as DNA: TGTGCCATCAGAGCCACCCCTGGCGGGAGGGCTCTTCACGAGCAGTACTTC. Protein: CAIRATPGGRALHEQYF. The genes are TRBV10-3 and TRBJ2-7; TRBD2 matches at 9 bases. Germline V gene lookup returns CDR1 ENHRY and CDR2 SYGVKD. After removal of 6 bases from V and 5 bases from J, the junction contained 17 bases not matched to a gene. The CDR3 covers 17 residues.

This chain links TRBV18 with TRBJ2-1, with TRBD2 matching 7 bases. The trim removed 1 base at V and 1 base at J, leaving 4 bases unmatched. Per germline, CDR1 KGHSH and CDR2 LQKENI. The CDR3 has 16 residues. This CDR3 is CASSPRGGPSYNEQFF. For the CDR3, the DNA is TGTGCCAGCTCACCACGGGGAGGGCCGTCCTACAATGAGCAGTTCTTC.

The chain employs TRBV6-5 and TRBJ1-5; TRBD1 is a possible D gene (6 bases). V lost 5 bases, J lost 5 bases, and 16 bases lay in between. Per the germline V gene, CDR1 is MNHEY and CDR2 is SVGAGI. The CDR3 runs to 15 residues. CDR3 nucleotide sequence: TGTGCCAGCAGTCTCATGGGACACGGCGATCAGCCCCAGCATTTT. The encoded protein is CASSLMGHGDQPQHF.

The J gene is TRBJ2-7, the V gene TRBV6-2 or TRBV6-3; tentatively, D is TRBD1 (6 bases). The CDR3 has 14 residues. Trimming took 3 bases from V and 2 from J, leaving 11 bases between them. Germline V gene data show CDR1 as MNHEY and CDR2 as SVGEGT. As DNA, the CDR3 is TGTGCCAGCAGTTATGGGGGCGCTACCTACGAGCAGTACTTC. Residues: CASSYGGATYEQYF.

This clone has a single count. CDR3 nucleotide sequence: TGTGCCAGCAGCCCCCCGGGGGGAAAAAGCTTTGGGGCCTACGAGCAGTACTTC. Amino acids: CASSPPGGKSFGAYEQYF. This rearrangement joins TRBV7-9 to TRBJ2-7, with 7 bases aligning to TRBD2. CDR3 size: 18 residues. V lost 5 bases, J lost 2 bases, and 18 bases stayed unmatched. The germline V gene has CDR1 SEHNR and CDR2 FQNEAQ (reference sequence).

The chain links TRBV6-2 or TRBV6-3 to TRBJ1-1, with no clear D. There are 15 residues in the CDR3. V gave up 0 bases and J gave up 0 bases, with 8 bases separating them. CDR1 is MNHEY and CDR2 is SVGEGT in the germline V gene. CDR3 protein: CASSYSAHLNTEAFF. In DNA form, the CDR3 reads TGTGCCAGCAGTTACTCTGCCCACCTGAACACTGAAGCTTTCTTT.

The chain employs TRBV27 and TRBJ2-2, with 7 bases that match TRBD2. V was clipped by 1 base and J by 7 bases; unmatched bases: 9. The CDR3 consists of 16 residues. Germline CDR1 reads MNHEY; CDR2 reads SMNVEV (reference sequence). The CDR3 region has the DNA TGTGCCAGCAGTTTATGGGCTAGCGGAGGGGTCGGGGAGCTGTTTTTT. It yields the protein CASSLWASGGVGELFF.

V is TRBV7-2 and J is TRBJ1-3, with D unresolved. The CDR3 loop spans 16 amino acids. V lost 5 bases to trimming and J lost 6 bases, with 20 bases between them. Germline CDR1 and CDR2: SGHTA and FQGNSA. The CDR3 bases are TGTGCCAGCAGCACTACCGCAGGATTTGGGCTAAACACCATATATTTT. This gives the protein CASSTTAGFGLNTIYF. Full variable domain (rest looked up from reference TRBV7-2 and TRBJ1-3): GAGVSQSPSNKVTEKGKDVELRCDPISGHTALYWYRQSLGQGLEFLIYFQGNSAPDKSGLPSDRFSAERTGGSVSTLTIQRTQQEDSAVYLCASSTTAGFGLNTIYFGEGSWLTVV.

The chain has TRBV28 and TRBJ2-1; D is possibly TRBD2 (6 bases). V was cut by 6 bases and J by 0 bases, with 21 bases left in between. The CDR3 extends over 18 amino acids. Germline CDR1 and CDR2: MDHEN and SYDVKM. The CDR3 region has the DNA TGTGCCAGCAGCACCCCCCGCGGCGGAGGGAGCTCCTACAATGAGCAGTTCTTC. Residues: CASSTPRGGGSSYNEQFF.

This clone was seen once. The chain recombines TRBV6-7 with TRBJ2-2; TRBD2 agrees at 12 bases. TRBV6-7 carries the ORF label, with uncertain function. The CDR3 is made up of 17 amino acids. Trimming at V came to 0 bases and at J to 6 bases, leaving 5 bases not matched to a gene. In DNA, the CDR3 is TGTGCCAGCAGTTACTCGGCGACTAGCGGGAGTTCCGGGGAGCTGTTTTTT. Its protein is CASSYSATSGSSGELFF.

The chain links TRBV5-1 to TRBJ2-1; D is perhaps TRBD2 (6 bases). Per germline, CDR1 SGHRS and CDR2 YFSETQ. The CDR3 sequence is 17 residues long. Trimming removed 5 bases at V and 2 bases at J, with 20 bases between. The CDR3 here is CASSRGPQGGTYNEQFF. CDR3 nucleotide sequence: TGCGCCAGCAGTAGAGGCCCTCAGGGAGGAACCTACAATGAGCAGTTCTTC. Together with reference TRBV5-1 and TRBJ2-1, the CDR3 gives the full variable domain: KAGVTQTPRYLIKTRGQQVTLSCSPISGHRSVSWYQQTPGQGLQFLFEYFSETQRNKGNFPGRFSGRQFSNSRSEMNVSTLELGDSALYLCASSRGPQGGTYNEQFFGPGTRLTVL.

CDR3 loop: CASAGPLNTEAFF. CDR3 sequence (DNA): TGTGCCAGTGCCGGCCCTTTGAACACTGAAGCTTTCTTT. The gene calls are TRBV19 and TRBJ1-1; D is ambiguous. This CDR3 has 13 amino acids. Trimming took off 8 bases at V and 0 bases at J, with 10 bases between the two ends. Germline V gene sequence: CDR1 LNHDA, CDR2 SQIVND (reference sequence).

V is TRBV7-2 and J is TRBJ2-2; 11 nucleotides align to TRBD2. Unmatched junction bases numbered 8, after V lost 5 bases and J lost 0 bases. The CDR3 runs 18 residues. Per germline, CDR1 SGHTA and CDR2 FQGNSA. CDR3 nucleotide sequence: TGTGCCAGCAGCCTGATAGCGGGAGGGATAACGAACACCGGGGAGCTGTTTTTT. Encoded protein: CASSLIAGGITNTGELFF.

This CDR3 reads CASSFEGAVYQETQYF. CDR3 nucleotide sequence: TGTGCCAGCAGCTTTGAAGGGGCTGTGTACCAAGAGACCCAGTACTTC. The chain employs TRBV5-6 and TRBJ2-5, with D possibly matching TRBD1 (5 bases). Germline CDR1 is SGHDT and CDR2 is YYEEEE. The CDR3 consists of 16 residues. V gave up 2 bases and J gave up 0 bases, with 14 bases separating them.

The chain carries TRBV19 and TRBJ1-2; D gene uncertain. Trimming took 1 base from V and 0 from J, leaving 12 bases between them. The CDR3 contains 16 residues. Germline V gene lookup returns CDR1 LNHDA and CDR2 SQIVND (reference sequence). This chain's CDR3 is CASSIGRHSTNYGYTF. The CDR3 DNA follows: TGTGCCAGTAGTATAGGAAGGCACAGCACTAACTATGGCTACACCTTC.

This clone has just a few counts. The identical CDR3 is also encoded by other nucleotide sequences in the sample. The chain uses TRBV5-1 and TRBJ2-7; D possibly matches TRBD1 or TRBD2 (7 bases each). Germline V gene lookup returns CDR1 SGHRS and CDR2 YFSETQ. CDR3 length: 14 residues. Trimming removed 4 bases from V and 2 bases from J, with 13 bases in between. Here the CDR3 reads CASSPQGGPYEQYF. CDR3 DNA sequence: TGCGCCAGCAGCCCTCAGGGGGGGCCCTACGAGCAGTACTTC.

The chain is built from TRBV24-1 and TRBJ2-5, with unresolved D. V lost 3 bases and J 2 bases, leaving 3 bases between the germline ends. The CDR3 extends over 12 amino acids. Germline V CDR1 and CDR2: KGHDR, SFDVKD. The CDR3 here is CATSDPQETQYF. The CDR3 DNA reads as TGTGCCACCAGTGATCCTCAAGAGACCCAGTACTTC.

The chain is built from TRBV21-1 and TRBJ2-1; the DNA was not compared with TRBD2, the D call given in the table. TRBV21-1 is annotated as a pseudogene. The CDR3 extends over 16 amino acids. The CDR3 nucleotides read TGTGCCAGCAGCAAAGAGCGGGAGCGCCGACACAATGAGCAGTTCTTC. As protein: CASSKERERRHNEQFF.

CDR3 loop: CATTAGLNTDTQYF. The CDR3 region has the DNA TGTGCCACCACGGCCGGGTTGAACACAGATACGCAGTATTTT. The V and J genes are TRBV6-5 and TRBJ2-3; D remains ambiguous. Per germline, CDR1 MNHEY and CDR2 SVGAGI. This CDR3 has 14 residues. V was trimmed by 10 bases and J by 2 bases, leaving 16 bases between them.

The V gene is TRBV29-1, the J gene TRBJ1-2; D is possibly TRBD1 (6 bases). The CDR3 runs to 18 residues. V was shortened by 2 bases and J by 1 base, with 23 bases between the two germline ends. Germline loops: CDR1 SQVTM, CDR2 ANQGSEA. This CDR3 is CSVESLALLTGNNYGYTF. In nucleotides, the CDR3 is TGCAGCGTTGAAAGCCTCGCACTGTTGACAGGCAATAACTATGGCTACACCTTC.

V usage is TRBV7-6 and J usage is TRBJ1-2; D ambiguous. The CDR3 spans 13 residues. CDR1 is SGHVS and CDR2 is FNYEAQ in the germline V gene. V was trimmed by 5 bases and J by 8 bases, leaving 15 bases between them. CDR3 coding DNA: TGTGCCAGCAGCAAAGCGGGAGGCTGGGGCTACACCTTC. It is translated as CASSKAGGWGYTF.

The rearrangement joins TRBV4-2 to TRBJ2-2; no definite D call. The CDR3 extends over 17 amino acids. The ends were cut back, 0 bases at V and 2 bases at J, with 13 bases in the middle. CDR1 is LGHNA and CDR2 is YNFKEQ in the germline V gene. In DNA form, the CDR3 reads TGTGCCAGCAGCCAAGATCATGCGCCACGAAACACCGGGGAGCTGTTTTTT. It encodes CASSQDHAPRNTGELFF.

The chain couples TRBV7-9 to TRBJ1-1; the D is unclear. Trimming shortened V by 5 bases and J by 1 base, and 8 bases separated the two germline ends. Germline CDR1 and CDR2: SEHNR and FQNEAQ (reference sequence). CDR3 length equals 13 residues. The CDR3 loop is CASSASWNTEAFF. The CDR3 nucleotides are TGTGCCAGCAGCGCTTCTTGGAACACTGAAGCTTTCTTT.

V gene TRBV4-3 combines with J gene TRBJ2-2; possibly TRBD2 for D (6 bases). Trimming removed 0 bases at V and 4 bases at J, with 12 bases between. CDR1 and CDR2 (germline): LGHNA, YSLEER. This CDR3 spans 16 amino acids. The CDR3 loop reads CASSQEPSASTGELFF. CDR3 in DNA: TGCGCCAGCAGCCAAGAACCTAGCGCCAGCACCGGGGAGCTGTTTTTT.